One and the same sample provided the 3 T cell receptor beta chains below, sequenced in a study of cytomegalovirus exposure and HLA in healthy donors. Some clones are missing from TCRdb's copy, which holds only in-frame ones; the method was immunoSEQ multiplex PCR. The table includes 110,000 to 150,000 clones, 84% detected once. Material: PBMCs. The receptors shown here come from a woman aged 25 to 39 in good health and CMV-seronegative.

In regard to this clone: The junction differs from germline at one of its ends, possibly a read error. The chain joins TRBV7-2 to TRBJ2-1, with 10 bases fitting TRBD2. The CDR3 contains 15 residues. CDR1 and CDR2 (germline): SGHTA, FQGNSA. This CDR3 is CASSLVAGGYDEQFF. CDR3 sequence (DNA): TGTGCCAGCAGCTTAGTAGCGGGAGGCTACGATGAGCAGTTCTTC. Combining the CDR3 with reference TRBV7-2 and TRBJ2-1 gives the whole variable domain GAGVSQSPSNKVTEKGKDVELRCDPISGHTALYWYRQSLGQGLEFLIYFQGNSAPDKSGLPSDRFSAERTGGSVSTLTIQRTQQEDSAVYLCASSLVAGGYDEQFFGPGTRLTVL.

The CDR3 sequence is CASSSSLGTTYEQYF. As DNA, the CDR3 is TGTGCCAGCAGCTCTTCCCTCGGGACTACGTACGAGCAGTACTTC. The rearrangement joins TRBV7-2 to TRBJ2-7, with 7 bases identical to TRBD2. The ends lost 4 bases at V and 4 bases at J; junction bases unmatched: 10. From germline, CDR1 is SGHTA and CDR2 FQGNSA. The CDR3 totals 15 residues.

This chain joins TRBV7-4 and TRBJ1-1; 8 bases agree with TRBD1. This CDR3 has 15 residues. The ends lost 7 bases at V and 3 bases at J; junction bases unmatched: 10. The germline V gene encodes CDR1 SGHVT and CDR2 SQSDAQ. The DNA of the CDR3 is TGTGCCAGCACCCTCAGGGGGCGCCTTGACACTGAAGCTTTCTTT. Translating it yields CASTLRGRLDTEAFF. The variable domain in full, with the rest retrieved from reference TRBV7-4 and TRBJ1-1, is GAGVSQSPRYKVAKRGRDVALRCDSISGHVTLYWYRQTLGQGSEVLTYSQSDAQRDKSGRPSGRFSAERPERSVSTLKIQRTEQGDSAVYLCASTLRGRLDTEAFFGQGTRLTVV.